Each of the 29 T cell receptor beta chains below was sequenced from the same sample in a study of beta chain features in type 1 diabetes. These TCRs' antigens remain unknown. Study results and caveats: TCRB CDR3s were moderately but significantly shorter in Type 1 diabetes patients in all four CD4+ subsets.

TCRB transcripts that were expressed got sequenced, as all of the isolated RNA had been reverse transcribed. Here immunoSEQ multiplex PCR was the method, and the copy in TCRdb shows in-frame clones only, minus some. The sample lists approximately 730,000 clones; about an eighth were seen once. Sequencing was performed on naive CD4+ T cells from blood. The receptors shown here come from a young man with type 1 diabetes.

The chain employs TRBV19 and TRBJ2-7, with TRBD2 identical over 8 bases. Trimming removed 11 bases from V and 1 base from J; junction bases left unmatched: 10. The CDR3 length is 14 residues. Germline lookup yields CDR1 LNHDA and CDR2 SQIVND (reference sequence). CDR3 sequence (DNA): TGTGCCTCAAGCGGGAGCCTATGGTCCTACGAGCAGTACTTC. Translating it yields CASSGSLWSYEQYF.

This clone appeared a few times. The same CDR3 can be traced to other DNA sequences in this sample. The rearrangement links TRBV28 to TRBJ2-7; TRBD1 is a possible D gene (5 bases). Germline-derived CDR1 and CDR2 are MDHEN and SYDVKM. Trimming cost V 6 bases and J 3 bases, with 9 bases left between them. The CDR3 has 12 amino acids. In nucleotides, the CDR3 is TGTGCCAGCAGCCCCGACAGCTACGAGCAGTACTTC. Its protein is CASSPDSYEQYF.

This clone occurred a few times. The chain carries TRBV14 and TRBJ1-1; D unresolved. Germline CDR1 reads SGHDN; CDR2 reads FVKESK. The V gene lost 0 bases and the J gene lost 11 bases, with 16 bases spanning the gap. This CDR3 has 14 amino acids. The CDR3 nucleotides read TGTGCCAGCAGCCAAGATTGGGCTTGGGATATTGCTTTCTTT. This codes for CASSQDWAWDIAFF.

This clone was observed a few times. CDR3 in amino acids: CASSEGQGYNSPLHF. For the CDR3, the DNA is TGTGCCAGCAGTGAAGGACAGGGATATAATTCACCCCTCCACTTT. The chain recombines TRBV25-1 with TRBJ1-6; 8 bases fit TRBD1. V was clipped by 2 bases and J by 4 bases; unmatched bases: 1. CDR3 size: 15 residues. Germline CDR1 is MGHDK and CDR2 is SYGVNS. The variable domain in full, completed from reference TRBV25-1 and TRBJ1-6, reads EADIYQTPRYLVIGTGKKITLECSQTMGHDKMYWYQQDPGMELHLIHYSYGVNSTEKGDLSSESTVSRIRTEHFPLTLESARPSHTSQYLCASSEGQGYNSPLHFGNGTRLTVT.

The rearrangement uses TRBV6-1 and TRBJ2-3, with D possibly TRBD2 on 5 matching bases. Deletions cut 2 bases from V and 2 bases from J, with 14 bases between. The length of the CDR3 is 16 residues. Germline V gene sequence: CDR1 MNHNS, CDR2 SASEGT. The CDR3 sequence: CASSERVRATTDTQYF. CDR3 DNA: TGTGCCAGCAGTGAAAGGGTGAGGGCGACCACAGATACGCAGTATTTT.

This clone has only a few counts. V is TRBV13 and J is TRBJ2-3, with TRBD1 identical over 7 bases. CDR1 is PRHDT, CDR2 FYEKMQ, per germline (reference sequence). The CDR3 covers 16 residues. The junction had 8 bases not matched to a gene; V was cut back by 4 bases and J by 1 base. The CDR3 sequence: CASSSTGWAGTDTQYF. DNA for the CDR3: TGTGCCAGCAGCTCGACAGGGTGGGCGGGCACAGATACGCAGTATTTT.

V and J are TRBV9 and TRBJ2-3; D is ambiguous. This CDR3 region has 15 residues. The ends were cut back, 4 bases at V and 0 bases at J, with 12 bases in the middle. From germline, CDR1 is SGDLS and CDR2 YYNGEE. CDR3 coding DNA: TGTGCCAGCAGCTTCCGTCTCGATAGCACAGATACGCAGTATTTT. Its translation: CASSFRLDSTDTQYF.

This clone has just a few counts. V is TRBV27 and J is TRBJ2-3; D might be TRBD2 (7 bases). The CDR3 is 16 amino acids. The germline V gene has CDR1 MNHEY and CDR2 SMNVEV (reference sequence). V lost 3 bases and J 1 base, leaving 14 bases between the germline ends. The CDR3 spells CASSLTGGPGTDTQYF. The CDR3 DNA reads TGTGCCAGCAGTTTGACGGGGGGCCCAGGCACAGATACGCAGTATTTT.

The rearrangement joins TRBV25-1 to TRBJ1-1; D is unresolved. CDR1 is MGHDK and CDR2 is SYGVNS in the germline V gene. The CDR3 is made up of 15 amino acids. Trimming took off 5 bases at V and 1 base at J, with 14 bases between the two ends. CDR3 sequence: CASSPGSGGNTEAFF. The CDR3 DNA reads TGTGCCAGCAGTCCCGGGAGCGGAGGGAACACTGAAGCTTTCTTT. Full variable domain (outside the CDR3, taken from reference TRBV25-1 and TRBJ1-1): EADIYQTPRYLVIGTGKKITLECSQTMGHDKMYWYQQDPGMELHLIHYSYGVNSTEKGDLSSESTVSRIRTEHFPLTLESARPSHTSQYLCASSPGSGGNTEAFFGQGTRLTVV.

This clone was counted a few times. CDR3 sequence reads: CASSPSWAANQETQYF. The CDR3 DNA reads as TGTGCCAGCAGCCCATCATGGGCGGCAAACCAAGAGACCCAGTACTTC. The rearrangement joins TRBV7-2 to TRBJ2-5; D not certain. Germline values: CDR1 SGHTA, CDR2 FQGNSA. There are 16 residues in the CDR3. V lost 5 bases and J lost 0, with 16 bases in between.

The genes are TRBV2 and TRBJ1-2; D is unresolved. The CDR3 covers 14 residues. Trimming removed 4 bases at V and 0 bases at J, with 9 bases between. Germline CDR1 and CDR2: SNHLY and FYNNEI. Here the CDR3 DNA reads TGTGCCAGCAGTGCACAGCCTGCTAACTATGGCTACACCTTC. It translates to CASSAQPANYGYTF.

This rearrangement joins TRBV7-9 to TRBJ2-7; 9 nucleotides match TRBD1. Germline V gives CDR1 SEHNR, CDR2 FQNEAQ (reference sequence). This CDR3 contains 15 residues. The V and J ends lost 5 bases and 4 bases, in that order; junction bases with no gene match: 9. DNA for the CDR3: TGTGCCAGCAGCCGTTCGACAGGGGGGCGATACGAGCAGTACTTC. The encoded protein is CASSRSTGGRYEQYF.

This clone was detected a few times. The chain uses TRBV30 and TRBJ1-1; D ambiguous. This CDR3 is built from 13 residues. Trimming shortened V by 0 bases and J by 4 bases, and 9 bases separated the two germline ends. The V gene's germline CDR1 is GTSNPN and CDR2 SVGIG (reference sequence). Here the CDR3 reads CAWSVNTVTEAFF. The CDR3, as DNA: TGTGCCTGGAGTGTAAATACAGTCACTGAAGCTTTCTTT.

The chain links TRBV30 to TRBJ1-2; maybe TRBD1 (5 bases). The CDR3 spans 14 residues. Germline V gene data show CDR1 as GTSNPN and CDR2 as SVGIG (reference sequence). V was pared by 2 bases and J by 0 bases, with 10 bases between. The CDR3 DNA sequence: TGTGCCTGGAGTTGGGGCGGTTCTAACTATGGCTACACCTTC. Translation: CAWSWGGSNYGYTF.

The chain combines TRBV19 with TRBJ2-7; TRBD1 aligns across 7 bases. Trimming took 7 bases from V and 5 from J; bases not matched to a gene: 8. CDR1 is LNHDA and CDR2 is SQIVND in the germline V gene (reference sequence). This CDR3 has 13 residues. Written as DNA, the CDR3 is TGTGCCAGTACTCCGGGACAGCTCCACGAGCAGTACTTC. Translation: CASTPGQLHEQYF.

In this sample, this clone turned up a few times. J is TRBJ2-7 and V is TRBV5-4; D remains ambiguous. This CDR3 has 15 amino acids. V dropped 2 bases and J dropped 2 bases, with 14 bases sitting between them. Germline V gene sequence: CDR1 SGHNT, CDR2 YYREEE (reference sequence). The DNA of the CDR3 is TGTGCCAGCAGCTTACCTAAGCGAGGTCCCTACGAGCAGTACTTC. Its protein is CASSLPKRGPYEQYF.

The chain joins TRBV6-1 to TRBJ2-7; tentative D call: TRBD2 (6 bases). Germline V CDR1 and CDR2: MNHNS, SASEGT. CDR3 size: 13 residues. The CDR3 reads CPDPGGASYEQYF. CDR3 DNA: TGTCCCGATCCAGGCGGGGCATCCTACGAGCAGTACTTC.

The rearrangement uses TRBV6-5 and TRBJ2-5; 7 bases line up with TRBD2. The CDR3 consists of 13 residues. Losses at the gene ends were 10 bases for V and 2 bases for J; bases not matched to a gene: 7. Germline loops: CDR1 MNHEY, CDR2 SVGAGI. In nucleotides, the CDR3 is TGTGCCATCCGCGGCGGGGGACAAGAGACCCAGTACTTC. Its translation: CAIRGGGQETQYF.

The chain recombines TRBV2 with TRBJ2-3; D is ambiguous. The germline CDR1 and CDR2 sequences are SNHLY and FYNNEI. V lost 0 bases and J lost 6, with 4 bases in between. This CDR3 is built from 12 residues. As DNA, the CDR3 is TGTGCCAGCAGTGAAGCGCGGGATACGCAGTATTTT. Translated, it gives CASSEARDTQYF. The full variable domain, its missing parts supplied by reference TRBV2 and TRBJ2-3, is EPEVTQTPSHQVTQMGQEVILRCVPISNHLYFYWYRQILGQKVEFLVSFYNNEISEKSEIFDDQFSVERPDGSNFTLKIRSTKLEDSAMYFCASSEARDTQYFGPGTRLTVL.

The CDR3 spells CASSPNWGDTMNTEAFF. The CDR3 DNA is TGTGCCAGCAGCCCGAACTGGGGGGACACAATGAACACTGAAGCTTTCTTT. This sequence joins TRBV11-1 and TRBJ1-1; D is possibly TRBD1 (6 bases). This CDR3 region has 17 residues. The V and J ends lost 5 bases and 0 bases respectively, with 19 bases between them. Per germline, CDR1 SGHAT and CDR2 FQDESV (reference sequence).

This clone was recorded a few times. Other DNA sequences of this sample code for an identical CDR3. The V call is TRBV5-1, the J call TRBJ1-1; D is unclear. V gave up 0 bases and J gave up 2 bases, with 5 bases separating them. The CDR3 contains 13 residues. Germline V gene data show CDR1 as SGHRS and CDR2 as YFSETQ. For the CDR3, the DNA is TGCGCCAGCAGCTTGGGGAGTAACACTGAAGCTTTCTTT. Amino acids: CASSLGSNTEAFF.

The chain combines TRBV6-1 with TRBJ2-3; TRBD2 agrees at 7 bases. With 2 bases clipped from V and 2 bases from J, the junction kept 7 bases outside the gene matches. The V gene's germline CDR1 is MNHNS and CDR2 SASEGT. This CDR3 contains 16 residues. In DNA, the CDR3 is TGTGCCAGCAGTGAACGTCCTAGCGGATTCACAGATACGCAGTATTTT. Translation: CASSERPSGFTDTQYF.

This clone turned up a few times. Other DNA sequences from this sample encode an identical CDR3 as well. J is TRBJ2-7 and V is TRBV10-3; D is undetermined. The CDR3 has 11 residues. CDR1 and CDR2 (germline): ENHRY, SYGVKD. The germline V and J ends were trimmed by 6 bases and 1 base, with 4 bases remaining between them. The CDR3 DNA reads TGTGCCATCAGGACATCCTACGAGCAGTACTTC. This codes for CAIRTSYEQYF.

This sequence joins TRBV15 and TRBJ1-3; no clear D gene. The V and J ends lost 1 base and 2 bases respectively, with 6 bases between them. Germline assignment: CDR1 LNHNV and CDR2 YYDKDF (reference sequence). The length of the CDR3 is 14 residues. The CDR3, as DNA: TGTGCCACCAGCAGAGCAGGTCCTGGAAACACCATATATTTT. The encoded protein is CATSRAGPGNTIYF.

The J gene is TRBJ2-7, the V gene TRBV9; unclear D gene. The CDR3 contains 15 residues. The ends were cut back, 0 bases at V and 2 bases at J, with 12 bases in the middle. In germline, CDR1 is SGDLS, CDR2 YYNGEE. The CDR3 DNA is TGTGCCAGCAGCGTAGGGTCAGGAACAACCTACGAGCAGTACTTC. It specifies CASSVGSGTTYEQYF.

V is TRBV10-3 and J is TRBJ2-1; no firm D call. This CDR3 has 11 amino acids. Germline-derived CDR1 and CDR2 are ENHRY and SYGVKD. V lost 3 bases to trimming and J lost 11 bases, with 8 bases between them. The CDR3 protein is CAISDSNKQFF. CDR3 in DNA: TGTGCCATCAGTGACTCGAATAAGCAGTTCTTC.

In nucleotides, the CDR3 is TGCAGCGTTCGGGGACAGGGCATCACTGAAGCTTTCTTT. Translated: CSVRGQGITEAFF. The V call is TRBV29-1, the J call TRBJ1-1; 9 nucleotides align to TRBD1. J was trimmed by 4 bases and V by 5 bases; bases with no gene match: 5. The CDR3 has 13 amino acids. CDR1 is SQVTM, CDR2 ANQGSEA, per germline.

This clone was seen only a few times. V and J are TRBV9 and TRBJ2-7; no reliable D call. V shed 0 bases and J shed 7 bases, with 11 bases lying between them. The CDR3 is 13 residues long. Germline CDR1 is SGDLS and CDR2 is YYNGEE. CDR3 nucleotide sequence: TGTGCCAGCAGCGTAGCGCCCCTTAGGGAGCAGTACTTC. Translating gives CASSVAPLREQYF.

Only a few counts were recorded for this clone. V is TRBV9 and J is TRBJ1-1, with D unresolved. The germline CDR1 and CDR2 sequences are SGDLS and YYNGEE. CDR3 length equals 13 residues. Trimming removed 0 bases from V and 3 bases from J, with 6 bases in between. CDR3 in DNA: TGTGCCAGCAGCGTAGTAGATTACACTGAAGCTTTCTTT. Translated, it gives CASSVVDYTEAFF.